Shown below are 9 T cell receptor beta chains from a single sample sequenced in a study of OX40 agonist ivuxolimab in advanced cancers. Sequenced by immunoSEQ multiplex PCR; TCRdb stores in-frame clones only, minus some. The sample includes tens of thousands of clones, about 89% of them seen just once. Sequencing was performed on CD4+ or CD8+ T cells sorted from blood, taken in a trial of the OX40 agonist ivuxolimab. The receptor source for this set is an adult with an advanced solid tumor such as melanoma, head and neck, liver or kidney cancer.

This rearrangement joins TRBV5-5 to TRBJ2-2, with D perhaps matching TRBD1 (5 bases). Trimming removed 4 bases from V and 1 base from J, with 8 bases in between. Germline-derived CDR1 and CDR2 are SGHKS and YYEKEE (reference sequence). CDR3 length equals 14 residues. This chain's CDR3 is CASSHDRNTGELFF. CDR3 sequence (DNA): TGTGCCAGCAGCCATGACAGGAACACCGGGGAGCTGTTTTTT.

This chain links TRBV27 with TRBJ1-1, with D possibly being TRBD1 (6 bases). Germline CDR1 and CDR2: MNHEY and SMNVEV (reference sequence). Deletions cut 4 bases from V and 1 base from J, with 10 bases between. The CDR3 consists of 14 residues. This CDR3 is CASSYREPNTEAFF. In DNA form, the CDR3 reads TGTGCCAGCAGTTACAGGGAACCGAACACTGAAGCTTTCTTT.

The gene calls are TRBV6-4 and TRBJ2-2, with D possibly matching TRBD1 (6 bases). From germline, CDR1 is MRHNA and CDR2 SNTAGT. The CDR3 is 16 residues long. Trimming shortened V by 11 bases and J by 5 bases, and 24 bases separated the two germline ends. The CDR3 DNA reads as TGTGCCGGGGATCTAACAGGTCATACAGGGACCGGGGAGCTGTTTTTT. Protein sequence: CAGDLTGHTGTGELFF.

This chain connects TRBV6-5 to TRBJ2-7; D might be TRBD1 (6 bases). Between the trimmed V and J ends, which lost 6 bases and 0 bases, there was a span of 15 bases. CDR1 is MNHEY, CDR2 SVGAGI, per germline. The CDR3 sequence is 15 residues long. The CDR3 region is CASSLGQGSSYEQYV. The CDR3 nucleotides read TGTGCCAGCAGCCTGGGGCAGGGGAGCTCCTACGAGCAGTACGTC.

V usage is TRBV7-6 and J usage is TRBJ1-1; 8 positions agree with TRBD1. Trimming at V came to 5 bases and at J to 3 bases, leaving 11 bases not matched to a gene. Germline V gives CDR1 SGHVS, CDR2 FNYEAQ. This CDR3 is built from 16 residues. The CDR3 sequence: CASSLDRGIGDTEAFF. DNA of the CDR3: TGTGCCAGCAGCCTCGACAGGGGTATAGGTGACACTGAAGCTTTCTTT.

Written as DNA, the CDR3 is TGCGCCAGCAGCCAGCGACGCGGGGGGTCGACCCCTTACAATGAGCAGTTCTTC. Translated: CASSQRRGGSTPYNEQFF. The chain combines TRBV4-3 with TRBJ2-1; 8 nucleotides match TRBD2. Trimming cost V 3 bases and J 4 bases; bases outside gene matches: 14. This CDR3 is 18 amino acids long. CDR1 is LGHNA, CDR2 YSLEER, per germline.

The V call is TRBV9, the J call TRBJ2-6; D uncertain. The CDR3 runs 16 residues. Germline V lookup: CDR1 SGDLS, CDR2 YYNGEE. The V and J ends lost 3 bases and 0 bases respectively, with 10 bases between them. The DNA for the CDR3 is TGTGCCAGCAGCGGACACCGAGGCTCTGGGGCCAACGTCCTGACTTTC. Translated: CASSGHRGSGANVLTF.

This sequence joins TRBV7-2 and TRBJ2-7, with D possibly matching TRBD1 (5 bases). This CDR3 region has 13 residues. CDR1 SGHTA and CDR2 FQGNSA come from the germline V gene. V was trimmed by 5 bases and J by 6 bases, leaving 14 bases between them. DNA for the CDR3: TGTGCCAGCAGCCTAACGACAGAGGTCGAGCAGTACTTC. As protein: CASSLTTEVEQYF.

V and J are TRBV7-9 and TRBJ2-7; TRBD2 aligns across 10 bases. The CDR3 has 19 amino acids. The germline CDR1 and CDR2 sequences are SEHNR and FQNEAQ (reference sequence). V gave up 3 bases and J gave up 4 bases; unmatched junction bases: 18. CDR3 in amino acids: CASSFPGQQIAGGSYEQYF. CDR3 nucleotide sequence: TGTGCCAGCAGCTTTCCTGGGCAGCAAATAGCGGGAGGATCGTACGAGCAGTACTTC.